This T cell receptor beta chain was sequenced in a study of T-cell reconstitution after alpha-beta-depleted transplantation in children. Germline values: CDR1 SGHVS, CDR2 FNYEAQ. This CDR3 comprises 17 residues. Trimming left V 0 bases short and J 7 bases short, with 18 bases between. Unique molecular identifiers were incorporated when the TCRbeta library was constructed. One entry per CDR3 protein results from TCRdb running MiXCR on the PCR reads. The repertoire consists of roughly 300,000 distinct CDR3 sequences, with around a tenth occurring once and the leading ten covering 2% to 3%. This TCR was sampled from a human donor who donated a stem cell graft to a child with acute lymphoblastic leukemia. The J gene is TRBJ1-4, the V gene TRBV7-6; possible D gene TRBD1, 5 bases. The material sequenced was PBMCs from the stem cell graft donor, taken from the stem cell graft. The CDR3 DNA reads as TGTGCCAGCAGCTTAGCCCCTAAGGGACCTGTGACTGAAAAACTGTTTTTT. Translating gives CASSLAPKGPVTEKLFF.